The 20 T cell receptor beta chains listed next were all sequenced from one sample in a study of pediatric ulcerative colitis. The assay was immunoSEQ multiplex PCR, and TCRdb's table has in-frame clones only and misses some. The sample shows 57,000 or so clones, 80% to 90% of them seen only once. Sequenced input: blood. These receptors all stem from a boy aged 5 to 17 who was a control in a study of pediatric ulcerative colitis.

V gene TRBV11-2 combines with J gene TRBJ1-2; the match to TRBD1 covers 7 bases. Trimming at V came to 5 bases and at J to 4 bases, leaving 4 bases not matched to a gene. CDR3 length: 13 amino acids. Germline loops: CDR1 SGHAT, CDR2 FQNNGV. CDR3 sequence: CASSPGTAYGYTF. CDR3 nucleotides: TGTGCCAGCAGCCCGGGGACAGCCTATGGCTACACCTTC.

This chain joins TRBV19 and TRBJ2-1; 10 bases map to TRBD2. Germline-derived CDR1 and CDR2 are LNHDA and SQIVND (reference sequence). V was clipped by 5 bases and J by 8 bases; unmatched bases: 15. The CDR3 has 17 residues. Here the CDR3 DNA reads TGTGCCAGTAGTCCCACTGCTGCAGCGGGAGGGTGGCATGAGCAGTTCTTC. Translation gives CASSPTAAAGGWHEQFF. The full variable domain, in which reference TRBV19 and TRBJ2-1 provide the parts outside the CDR3, is DGGITQSPKYLFRKEGQNVTLSCEQNLNHDAMYWYRQDPGQGLRLIYYSQIVNDFQKGDIAEGYSVSREKKESFPLTVTSAQKNPTAFYLCASSPTAAAGGWHEQFFGPGTRLTVL.

The V and J genes are TRBV29-1 and TRBJ2-1; TRBD2 matches at 14 bases. V was clipped by 6 bases and J by 3 bases; unmatched bases: 4. CDR1 and CDR2 (germline): SQVTM, ANQGSEA. The CDR3 runs to 15 residues. The CDR3 is CSVRGLAGDYNEQFF. Here the CDR3 DNA reads TGCAGCGTGAGGGGACTAGCGGGGGACTACAATGAGCAGTTCTTC.

The rearrangement joins TRBV7-6 to TRBJ2-1; 8 nucleotides match TRBD1. Unmatched junction bases numbered 8, after V lost 5 bases and J lost 2 bases. Germline V CDR1 and CDR2: SGHVS, FNYEAQ. The CDR3 is 16 residues long. In DNA, the CDR3 is TGTGCCAGCAGCACGAGGACAGGGTCAACCTACAATGAGCAGTTCTTC. Translated: CASSTRTGSTYNEQFF.

This chain links TRBV7-9 with TRBJ1-5; possibly TRBD1 for D (5 bases). The CDR3 spans 14 residues. Germline V gene data show CDR1 as SEHNR and CDR2 as FQNEAQ (reference sequence). V lost 4 bases and J 0 bases, leaving 7 bases between the germline ends. Written as DNA, the CDR3 is TGTGCCAGCAGCTCGACAGATAGCAATCAGCCCCAGCATTTT. Translating it yields CASSSTDSNQPQHF.

V is TRBV19 and J is TRBJ2-4, with TRBD1 matching 7 bases. The germline CDR1 and CDR2 sequences are LNHDA and SQIVND (reference sequence). This CDR3 region has 17 residues. Trimming removed 5 bases from V and 0 bases from J; junction bases left unmatched: 10. The chain's CDR3 is CASSRAGTEKAKNIQYF. CDR3 DNA: TGTGCCAGTAGTCGCGCCGGGACAGAAAAAGCCAAAAACATTCAGTACTTC. Full variable domain (missing parts from reference TRBV19 and TRBJ2-4): DGGITQSPKYLFRKEGQNVTLSCEQNLNHDAMYWYRQDPGQGLRLIYYSQIVNDFQKGDIAEGYSVSREKKESFPLTVTSAQKNPTAFYLCASSRAGTEKAKNIQYFGAGTRLSVL.

The J gene is TRBJ2-7, the V gene TRBV5-5; 7 bases are a match to TRBD1. The CDR3 consists of 15 residues. V was pared by 1 base and J by 3 bases, with 7 bases of the junction left unmatched. Germline V lookup: CDR1 SGHKS, CDR2 YYEKEE (reference sequence). The CDR3 spells CASSLTRDRVYEQYF. DNA for the CDR3: TGTGCCAGCAGCTTGACCCGGGACAGAGTCTACGAGCAGTACTTC.

This chain links TRBV28 with TRBJ1-4, with 8 nucleotides matching TRBD1. V lost 4 bases and J lost 10; bases outside the gene matches: 5. The CDR3 runs to 13 residues. Germline V gene data show CDR1 as MDHEN and CDR2 as SYDVKM. CDR3 loop: CASSSGQGRKLFF. CDR3 nucleotide sequence: TGTGCCAGCAGTTCCGGACAGGGTAGAAAACTGTTTTTT.

The chain joins TRBV7-6 to TRBJ1-1; D call uncertain. The V and J ends lost 0 bases and 5 bases respectively, with 10 bases between them. There are 14 residues in the CDR3. The germline V gene encodes CDR1 SGHVS and CDR2 FNYEAQ. The CDR3 nucleotides are TGTGCCAGCAGCTTAGCGCGAGGAAAAACTGAAGCTTTCTTT. Translated, it gives CASSLARGKTEAFF.

The chain employs TRBV28 and TRBJ1-2; 11 bases are shared with TRBD1. The V gene's germline CDR1 is MDHEN and CDR2 SYDVKM. With 8 bases clipped from V and 1 base from J, the junction kept 6 bases outside the gene matches. This CDR3 has 15 residues. The CDR3 reads CASGRDRGYNYGYTF. The DNA of the CDR3 is TGTGCCAGCGGTCGGGACAGGGGGTATAACTATGGCTACACCTTC.

The CDR3 protein is CASSLLQGYEQYF. The DNA of the CDR3 is TGTGCCAGCAGTTTACTACAGGGGTACGAGCAGTACTTC. The chain is built from TRBV6-5 and TRBJ2-7; 7 bases match TRBD1. The germline CDR1 and CDR2 sequences are MNHEY and SVGAGI. The ends lost 4 bases at V and 4 bases at J; junction bases unmatched: 4. This CDR3 spans 13 amino acids.

A few counts support this clone. The genes are TRBV7-3 and TRBJ2-2; no definite D call. V lost 6 bases to trimming and J lost 5 bases, with 10 bases between them. CDR3 length: 13 amino acids. Germline V gene sequence: CDR1 SGHTA, CDR2 FQGTGA. The CDR3 DNA follows: TGTGCCAGCAGAGATGAGGAGACCGGGGAGCTGTTTTTT. Residues: CASRDEETGELFF.

V usage is TRBV30 and J usage is TRBJ1-1; possible D gene TRBD1, 5 bases. V was cut by 5 bases and J by 5 bases, with 15 bases left in between. CDR1 GTSNPN and CDR2 SVGIG come from the germline V gene (reference sequence). CDR3 size: 13 residues. CDR3 region: CAWSGLGFTEAFF. In nucleotides, the CDR3 is TGTGCCTGGTCGGGGCTGGGGTTTACTGAAGCTTTCTTT.

This sequence joins TRBV10-1 and TRBJ2-7; TRBD2 is a possible D gene (5 bases). Trimming cost V 3 bases and J 6 bases, with 12 bases left between them. Germline V gene sequence: CDR1 WNHNN, CDR2 SYGVQD (reference sequence). The length of the CDR3 is 13 residues. This chain's CDR3 is CASSDGGFGEQYF. DNA for the CDR3: TGCGCCAGCAGTGATGGCGGGTTCGGCGAGCAGTACTTC.

This clone was seen once. This chain uses TRBV6-1 with TRBJ2-1, with a weak D call TRBD2 (6 bases). The CDR3 sequence is 16 residues long. Germline CDR1 is MNHNS and CDR2 is SASEGT. The germline V and J ends were trimmed by 2 bases and 4 bases, with 15 bases remaining between them. CDR3: CASSEFRGGLYNEQFF. CDR3 coding DNA: TGTGCCAGCAGTGAATTTCGGGGAGGACTATACAATGAGCAGTTCTTC.

The chain links TRBV5-6 to TRBJ1-6; 7 bases line up with TRBD1. V shed 0 bases, J shed 6 bases, and the junction held 6 bases outside the gene matches. Germline V gene lookup returns CDR1 SGHDT and CDR2 YYEEEE. The CDR3 covers 16 residues. The DNA for the CDR3 is TGTGCCAGCAGCTTGGAGGTGGGACAGATTAATTCACCCCTCCACTTT. Amino acids: CASSLEVGQINSPLHF.

V usage is TRBV9 and J usage is TRBJ2-3, with 12 nucleotides matching TRBD2. Trimming removed 5 bases from V and 3 bases from J; junction bases left unmatched: 7. Germline V CDR1 and CDR2: SGDLS, YYNGEE. The CDR3 length is 16 residues. The DNA for the CDR3 is TGTGCCAGCAGGCCACCTACTAGCGGGGGGACAGATACGCAGTATTTT. Translation gives CASRPPTSGGTDTQYF.

The chain links TRBV5-1 to TRBJ2-7; weak D call: TRBD1 (5 bases). This CDR3 is 16 amino acids long. Between the trimmed V and J ends, which lost 0 bases and 1 base, there was a span of 14 bases. Germline CDR1 and CDR2: SGHRS and YFSETQ. This CDR3 is CASSLGGQGRSYEQYF. The CDR3 bases are TGCGCCAGCAGCTTGGGTGGCCAGGGAAGGTCCTACGAGCAGTACTTC.

This chain links TRBV18 with TRBJ2-1; TRBD2 agrees at 9 bases. CDR1 KGHSH and CDR2 LQKENI come from the germline V gene. The CDR3 consists of 14 residues. The junction had 3 bases not matched to a gene; V was cut back by 6 bases and J by 3 bases. The CDR3 region is CASSLAGNYNEQFF. The CDR3 coding sequence is TGTGCCAGCTCCCTAGCGGGGAACTACAATGAGCAGTTCTTC.

V is TRBV15 and J is TRBJ1-3, with D perhaps TRBD1 (5 bases). Trimming cost V 4 bases and J 2 bases, with 9 bases left between them. This CDR3 comprises 14 residues. The germline V gene encodes CDR1 LNHNV and CDR2 YYDKDF (reference sequence). CDR3 region: CATSKTVAGNTIYF. The CDR3 DNA follows: TGTGCCACCAGCAAGACAGTGGCTGGAAACACCATATATTTT.